The present T cell receptor beta chain was sequenced within a study of cytomegalovirus exposure and HLA in healthy donors. Study-level findings and limits: Indistinguishable V segments, including TRBV6-2 and TRBV6-3, were excluded. In an earlier analysis, in approximately 570 donors, most V segments appeared productive either ~87% or ~30% of the time.

A note on this clone: Antigen unknown.

Deletions cut 0 bases from V and 1 base from J, with 6 bases between. The germline V gene has CDR1 WNHNN and CDR2 SYGVQD (reference sequence). The CDR3 has 14 amino acids. Researchers ran the PCR with 60 Vbeta and 13 Jbeta primers. Clones were sequenced by immunoSEQ multiplex PCR, and TCRdb holds only the in-frame ones, with some missing. The table has about 200,000 clones, approximately 85% seen once. The V gene is TRBV10-1, the J gene TRBJ1-1; D not resolved. The specimen was PBMCs. The origin of this receptor is a woman between 40 and 50 years old in good health and CMV-seronegative. This chain's CDR3 is CASSESIRNTEAFF. The CDR3 bases are TGCGCCAGCAGTGAGTCGATTAGGAACACTGAAGCTTTCTTT.